This is a list of T cell receptor beta chains from one sample in a study of cytomegalovirus exposure and HLA in healthy donors. The table came from immunoSEQ multiplex PCR; TCRdb's copy has only in-frame clones and leaves some out. The sample includes about 300,000 clones, approximately 90% of them seen just once. Sequencing was performed on PBMCs. All receptors derive from a man between 35 and 55 years old in good health and CMV-seropositive. Both conserved end residues are trimmed from each CDR3. Each record gives: J gene, V gene, CDR3 protein.

>TRBJ2-7|TRBV10-3
AISEALASSYEQY
>TRBJ2-7|TRBV29-1
SVAPGDPYEQY
>TRBJ2-7|TRBV7-2
ASSQGLRYEQY
>TRBJ2-7|TRBV28
ASSLSRAQQY
>TRBJ1-1|TRBV12-5
ASGFSHTEAF
>TRBJ2-1|TRBV28
ASSPLFVQF
>TRBJ2-1|TRBV7-8
ASSPSGRYNEQF
>TRBJ1-1|TRBV11-3
ASSVGQGVSEAF
>TRBJ2-5|TRBV19
ASSTVGGQETQY
>TRBJ1-4|TRBV2
ASSADRAKLF
>TRBJ2-5|TRBV11-2
ASSLQFRQETQY
>TRBJ1-4|TRBV19
ASGRGPNEKLF
>TRBJ2-1|TRBV5-5
ASSLANYNEQF
>TRBJ1-2|TRBV5-4
ASSTAGTAYGYT
>TRBJ2-7|TRBV14
ASSSGTASEQY
>TRBJ2-7|TRBV27
ASSEGLAGIYEQY
>TRBJ1-1|TRBV18
ASSPEDRGRGTEAF
>TRBJ1-3|TRBV13
ASKPRGFSGNTIY